These T cell receptor beta chains were read from a single sample in a study of blood T cell repertoires in COVID-19. Clones were sequenced by immunoSEQ multiplex PCR, and TCRdb holds only the in-frame ones, with some missing. The sample has approximately 180,000 clones; approximately 85% are singletons. The source material was peripheral blood. The origin of the receptors is a human donor with active or convalescent COVID-19. The donor label of this sample is uncertain. Both conserved end residues are trimmed from each CDR3. Size tells how often a clone was seen (once, few, many) or the class of an expanded clone, and some rows leave it out.

j_gene: TRBJ2-5; v_gene: TRBV7-2; abundance: .; CDR3aa: ASSLQDHPETQY
j_gene: TRBJ1-5; v_gene: TRBV20-1; abundance: few; CDR3aa: SASLPGVSNQPQH
j_gene: TRBJ1-1; v_gene: TRBV12-3/TRBV12-4; abundance: .; CDR3aa: ASSFPGGTEAF
j_gene: TRBJ2-1; v_gene: TRBV20-1; abundance: .; CDR3aa: SASAGLAYNEQF
j_gene: TRBJ2-7; v_gene: TRBV6-2/TRBV6-3; abundance: .; CDR3aa: ASSLLSYEQY
j_gene: TRBJ2-7; v_gene: TRBV5-4; abundance: .; CDR3aa: ASSLALAGGRSYEQY
j_gene: TRBJ2-5; v_gene: TRBV27; abundance: .; CDR3aa: ASSFSGNGETQY
j_gene: TRBJ2-1; v_gene: TRBV29-1; abundance: .; CDR3aa: SAQGGVGDNEQF
j_gene: TRBJ2-5; v_gene: TRBV11-2; abundance: few; CDR3aa: ASHRTSGGGETQY
j_gene: TRBJ1-2; v_gene: TRBV10-3; abundance: .; CDR3aa: AISEEGASKGYT
j_gene: TRBJ2-7; v_gene: TRBV27; abundance: .; CDR3aa: ASSRRLAGAEGEQY
j_gene: TRBJ1-5; v_gene: TRBV18; abundance: .; CDR3aa: ASSPYGQPQH
j_gene: TRBJ1-1; v_gene: TRBV3-1/TRBV3-2; abundance: .; CDR3aa: ASSLRGGGTEAF
j_gene: TRBJ1-1; v_gene: TRBV7-9; abundance: .; CDR3aa: ASSFPRGRNTEAF
j_gene: TRBJ2-7; v_gene: TRBV29-1; abundance: once; CDR3aa: SVEGQGRYEQY
j_gene: TRBJ2-1; v_gene: TRBV7-7; abundance: .; CDR3aa: ASSPRLAGPTYNEQF
j_gene: TRBJ2-2; v_gene: TRBV2; abundance: .; CDR3aa: ASSGVRVIGELF
j_gene: TRBJ2-7; v_gene: TRBV24-1; abundance: once; CDR3aa: ATSDPGTNYEQY
j_gene: TRBJ1-2; v_gene: TRBV2; abundance: .; CDR3aa: ASSGRDREAYGYT
j_gene: TRBJ2-7; v_gene: TRBV9; abundance: .; CDR3aa: ASSVAGLAGFHEQY